Listed here is a single TCR beta chain. The antigen is unknown. RNA was extracted from whole blood without cell sorting, alongside germline DNA. From 500 ng of total RNA, TCR beta-specific cDNA was reverse-transcribed using a constant-region primer. ARM-PCR, slightly modified, supplied the TCR beta libraries through three nested multiplex PCR rounds. The study ran its first two PCR rounds for roughly 9 cycles each, using TRBV1-TRBV30 forward primers and a C-beta reverse primer. Each CDR3 protein is one row after TCRdb ran MiXCR on the multiplex PCR reads. The table shows fewer than 400,000 distinct CDR3 sequences, with roughly 60% occurring only once. The sample belongs to a study of tumor-infiltrating lymphocytes in primary liver carcinoma. Regarding the study as a whole: Tumor-adjacent and tumor-blood pairs overlapped less than tumor region pairs did. Blood trailed tumors significantly in top-250-clone fraction (p = 0.039).

CDR1 and CDR2 (germline): MNHNY, SVGAGI (reference sequence). There are 13 residues in the CDR3. The V end was cut by 6 bases, the J end by 1 base, with 9 bases between. This chain links TRBV6-6 with TRBJ1-1, with D hard to call. The sample comprised peripheral blood. The TCR sequence derives from a woman in her 30s with primary liver carcinoma and hepatitis B virus infection. The CDR3 DNA sequence: TGTGCCAGCAGACCCGATCGGAACACTGAAGCTTTCTTT. This translates into CASRPDRNTEAFF.